The 31 T cell receptor beta chains below were found in one sample sequenced in a study of cytomegalovirus exposure and HLA in healthy donors. The PCR was carried out with 60 Vbeta primers and 13 Jbeta primers. Sequenced by immunoSEQ multiplex PCR; TCRdb stores in-frame clones only, minus some. This repertoire shows about 160,000 clones, 71% found once; its top ten account for around 2.8%. The sample comprised PBMCs. These receptors came from a woman under 40 in good health and CMV-seronegative.

The rearrangement joins TRBV5-1 to TRBJ2-7, with 7 bases that match TRBD2. CDR1 and CDR2 from the germline V gene are SGHRS and YFSETQ. J gave up 3 bases and V 0 bases, and 3 bases lay outside the gene matches. This CDR3 is built from 14 residues. This CDR3 is CASSLEGEGYEQYF. The DNA for the CDR3 is TGCGCCAGCAGCTTGGAAGGGGAGGGCTACGAGCAGTACTTC.

The genes are TRBV23-1 and TRBJ1-5; D is unclear. TRBV23-1 is noted as an ORF with a role that remains uncertain. The ends were cut back, 2 bases at V and 5 bases at J, with 25 bases in the middle. CDR3 size: 19 residues. CDR3 sequence: CASSQGAAISGRVHQPQHF. In nucleotides, the CDR3 is TGCGCCAGCAGTCAAGGAGCGGCCATTTCGGGGAGAGTACATCAGCCCCAGCATTTT.

This chain connects TRBV28 to TRBJ1-2, with 7 bases aligning to TRBD1. The germline V gene encodes CDR1 MDHEN and CDR2 SYDVKM. Unmatched junction bases numbered 6, after V lost 6 bases and J lost 5 bases. The CDR3 is 13 residues long. This chain's CDR3 is CASRSGTAYGYTF. In DNA, the CDR3 is TGTGCCAGCAGATCCGGGACAGCTTATGGCTACACCTTC.

This clone was recorded a few times. J is TRBJ2-1 and V is TRBV7-7; TRBD1 matches 7 bases. Germline V gives CDR1 SSHAT, CDR2 FNYEAQ (reference sequence). This CDR3 has 13 residues. Trimming removed 3 bases from V and 4 bases from J; junction bases left unmatched: 0. CDR3 DNA sequence: TGTGCCAGCAGCTTGGGACAGTACAATGAGCAGTTCTTC. This encodes CASSLGQYNEQFF. Based on the CDR3 plus reference TRBV7-7 and TRBJ2-1, the full variable domain is GAGVSQSPRYKVTKRGQDVTLRCDPISSHATLYWYQQALGQGPEFLTYFNYEAQPDKSGLPSDRFSAERPEGSISTLTIQRTEQRDSAMYRCASSLGQYNEQFFGPGTRLTVL.

J is TRBJ1-3 and V is TRBV7-2; D unclear. This CDR3 spans 14 amino acids. Germline V CDR1 and CDR2: SGHTA, FQGNSA. Trimming took 5 bases from V and 0 from J, leaving 8 bases between them. CDR3 amino acids: CASSVSYSGNTIYF. For the CDR3, the DNA is TGTGCCAGCAGCGTCAGTTACTCTGGAAACACCATATATTTT. The whole variable domain, filled in from reference TRBV7-2 and TRBJ1-3, reads GAGVSQSPSNKVTEKGKDVELRCDPISGHTALYWYRQSLGQGLEFLIYFQGNSAPDKSGLPSDRFSAERTGGSVSTLTIQRTQQEDSAVYLCASSVSYSGNTIYFGEGSWLTVV.

This chain links TRBV28 with TRBJ2-7, with 11 bases that match TRBD2. This CDR3 region has 14 residues. V shed 5 bases, J shed 4 bases, and the junction held 4 bases outside the gene matches. The germline V gene encodes CDR1 MDHEN and CDR2 SYDVKM. As DNA, the CDR3 is TGTGCCAGCAGTGGACTAGCGGGTTCTTACGAGCAGTACTTC. It specifies CASSGLAGSYEQYF.

The genes are TRBV19 and TRBJ2-1; D is perhaps TRBD1 (6 bases). With 0 bases removed from V and 0 bases from J, the gap between germline ends came to 15 bases. The CDR3 length is 18 residues. The germline CDR1 and CDR2 sequences are LNHDA and SQIVND (reference sequence). The CDR3 sequence is CASSIDPSPGASYNEQFF. The CDR3 bases are TGTGCCAGTAGTATAGACCCCTCCCCAGGGGCCTCCTACAATGAGCAGTTCTTC.

V and J are TRBV9 and TRBJ1-1, with TRBD1 matching 9 bases. CDR1 SGDLS and CDR2 YYNGEE come from the germline V gene. J was trimmed by 5 bases and V by 0 bases; bases with no gene match: 2. This CDR3 has 14 residues. CDR3 sequence reads: CASSVGTGVTEAFF. In nucleotides, the CDR3 is TGTGCCAGCAGCGTAGGGACAGGGGTAACTGAAGCTTTCTTT.

This clone was seen just once. This chain links TRBV19 with TRBJ2-3; 7 nucleotides line up with TRBD1. The CDR3 length is 17 residues. Germline V gene lookup returns CDR1 LNHDA and CDR2 SQIVND (reference sequence). V gave up 3 bases and J gave up 0 bases; unmatched junction bases: 9. CDR3 loop: CASSMWTGTLSTDTQYF. The CDR3 region has the DNA TGTGCCAGTAGTATGTGGACAGGAACGTTAAGCACAGATACGCAGTATTTT.

The rearrangement joins TRBV28 to TRBJ2-1, with 9 bases that match TRBD2. Germline V gene lookup returns CDR1 MDHEN and CDR2 SYDVKM. The junction had 5 bases not matched to a gene; V was cut back by 1 base and J by 1 base. CDR3 size: 17 residues. DNA for the CDR3: TGTGCCAGCAGTTTATATCGGACTAGCGCTTCCTACAATGAGCAGTTCTTC. It yields the protein CASSLYRTSASYNEQFF. The variable domain in full, with the rest retrieved from reference TRBV28 and TRBJ2-1, is DVKVTQSSRYLVKRTGEKVFLECVQDMDHENMFWYRQDPGLGLRLIYFSYDVKMKEKGDIPEGYSVSREKKERFSLILESASTNQTSMYLCASSLYRTSASYNEQFFGPGTRLTVL.

This chain links TRBV4-1 with TRBJ2-1, with a tentative D call TRBD2 (6 bases). V was shortened by 3 bases and J by 6 bases, with 9 bases between the two germline ends. The CDR3 is 13 residues long. The germline V gene encodes CDR1 MGHRA and CDR2 YSYEKL. CDR3 sequence: CASSQGGANEQFF. The CDR3 DNA is TGCGCCAGCAGCCAGGGGGGTGCCAATGAGCAGTTCTTC.

The chain combines TRBV5-1 with TRBJ2-3; 7 nucleotides agree with TRBD1. The CDR3 totals 19 residues. CDR1 and CDR2 from the germline V gene are SGHRS and YFSETQ. Losses at the gene ends were 1 base for V and 0 bases for J; bases not matched to a gene: 14. This CDR3 reads CASSLLPGQRLTSTDTQYF. The CDR3 bases are TGCGCCAGCAGCTTGCTTCCGGGACAGAGGCTTACTAGCACAGATACGCAGTATTTT.

This clone turned up a few times. The chain joins TRBV12-5 to TRBJ2-4, with D tentatively TRBD2 (5 bases). The CDR3 has 17 residues. Germline-derived CDR1 and CDR2 are LGHNT and FRNRAP. Trimming removed 1 base at V and 0 bases at J, with 13 bases between. The CDR3 DNA is TGTGCTAGTGGTTTGGATGGCCACGGACTAGCCAAAAACATTCAGTACTTC. Protein product: CASGLDGHGLAKNIQYF.

This chain joins TRBV30 and TRBJ1-4; 7 bases line up with TRBD1. After removal of 0 bases from V and 7 bases from J, the junction contained 2 bases not matched to a gene. The CDR3 contains 13 residues. Germline V gene lookup returns CDR1 GTSNPN and CDR2 SVGIG (reference sequence). This CDR3 is CAWSVNRGEKLFF. The CDR3 nucleotides read TGTGCCTGGAGTGTAAACAGGGGTGAAAAACTGTTTTTT.

This clone came up a few times. V gene TRBV6-1 combines with J gene TRBJ2-1; 9 bases match TRBD2. The V and J ends lost 7 bases and 3 bases, in that order; junction bases with no gene match: 7. Germline values: CDR1 MNHNS, CDR2 SASEGT. The CDR3 spans 15 residues. The CDR3 bases are TGTGCCAGCATTAAGAGCGGGGGGTACTACAATGAGCAGTTCTTC. Translated, it gives CASIKSGGYYNEQFF.

The chain has TRBV7-2 and TRBJ2-1, with TRBD2 matching over 8 bases. This CDR3 contains 14 residues. J gave up 7 bases and V 5 bases, and 7 bases lay outside the gene matches. Germline values: CDR1 SGHTA, CDR2 FQGNSA. The CDR3 region is CASSPPPGGNEQFF. CDR3 in DNA: TGTGCCAGCAGCCCTCCCCCGGGAGGGAATGAGCAGTTCTTC.

This clone came up once. The V call is TRBV7-3, the J call TRBJ1-4, with no clear D. Between the trimmed V and J ends, which lost 1 base and 4 bases, there was a span of 10 bases. The CDR3 sequence is 15 residues long. The germline V gene has CDR1 SGHTA and CDR2 FQGTGA. The CDR3 protein is CASSLRHRDNEKLFF. CDR3 DNA sequence: TGTGCCAGCAGCTTAAGGCACAGAGATAATGAAAAACTGTTTTTT.

V gene TRBV28 combines with J gene TRBJ1-5, with TRBD1 as a possible D gene (6 bases). Trimming took 3 bases from V and 6 from J, leaving 18 bases between them. The CDR3 is 16 residues long. CDR1 is MDHEN and CDR2 is SYDVKM in the germline V gene. The CDR3 is CASSFSTAGEFQPQHF. The CDR3 DNA sequence: TGTGCCAGCAGTTTCTCCACCGCAGGGGAGTTTCAGCCCCAGCATTTT.

The CDR3 loop is CASRALAEPGELFF. CDR3 nucleotides: TGCGCCAGCAGGGCGCTAGCGGAGCCCGGGGAGCTGTTTTTT. This rearrangement joins TRBV5-1 to TRBJ2-2; 7 positions match TRBD2. The CDR3 runs to 14 residues. Germline V gene data show CDR1 as SGHRS and CDR2 as YFSETQ. Germline trimming cut 5 bases from V and 6 bases from J; bases unmatched to any gene: 7.

The chain joins TRBV28 to TRBJ2-3; a weak D match, TRBD1 (5 bases). This CDR3 comprises 13 residues. Looked up from germline, CDR1 is MDHEN and CDR2 is SYDVKM. V was cut by 6 bases and J by 6 bases, with 13 bases left in between. CDR3 amino acids: CASRTAWLDTQYF. CDR3 sequence (DNA): TGTGCCAGCAGGACAGCTTGGTTGGATACGCAGTATTTT.

The chain joins TRBV10-3 to TRBJ2-5, with 9 bases identical to TRBD2. The CDR3 runs to 14 residues. Germline loops: CDR1 ENHRY, CDR2 SYGVKD. V lost 10 bases, J lost 5 bases, and 11 bases stayed unmatched. CDR3 protein: CATRTEAGGETQYF. CDR3 sequence (DNA): TGTGCCACCCGGACTGAAGCGGGAGGTGAGACCCAGTACTTC.

This sequence joins TRBV28 and TRBJ2-2; D is perhaps TRBD2 (5 bases). Trimming stripped 2 bases from V and 6 bases from J, with 7 bases between. This CDR3 has 13 residues. CDR1 is MDHEN, CDR2 SYDVKM, per germline. The CDR3 is CASSLAGPGELFF. Here the CDR3 DNA reads TGTGCCAGCAGTTTAGCGGGCCCCGGGGAGCTGTTTTTT.

This chain links TRBV28 with TRBJ2-7, with D perhaps TRBD2 (7 bases). Trimming removed 3 bases from V and 4 bases from J, with 10 bases in between. CDR1 is MDHEN and CDR2 is SYDVKM in the germline V gene. This CDR3 is 13 amino acids long. The CDR3 DNA reads TGTGCCAGCAGTTTGGGGAGGGGGTACGAGCAGTACTTC. Translating it yields CASSLGRGYEQYF.

This clone was seen a single time. This chain links TRBV21-1 with TRBJ2-2; the table's D call TRBD2 went unverified against the DNA. TRBV21-1 represents a pseudogene. CDR3 length equals 18 residues. In DNA form, the CDR3 reads TGTGCCAGCAGCAAAGATCTAGCGGGAGTAAACGACACCGGGGAGCTGTTTTTT. Translating it yields CASSKDLAGVNDTGELFF.

The chain couples TRBV28 to TRBJ2-2; possible D gene TRBD1, 6 bases. Between the trimmed V and J ends, which lost 3 bases and 0 bases, there was a span of 11 bases. CDR3 size: 16 residues. The germline V gene encodes CDR1 MDHEN and CDR2 SYDVKM. Here the CDR3 DNA reads TGTGCCAGCAGTTTTCTTGGACAGCCGAACACCGGGGAGCTGTTTTTT. Its protein is CASSFLGQPNTGELFF.

This clone turned up a few times. The gene calls are TRBV4-2 and TRBJ2-2, with 11 nucleotides matching TRBD2. This CDR3 is 18 amino acids long. The germline V gene has CDR1 LGHNA and CDR2 YNFKEQ. Trimming cost V 0 bases and J 4 bases; bases outside gene matches: 7. The CDR3 loop reads CASSQELAGGRGTGELFF. The CDR3 region has the DNA TGTGCCAGCAGCCAAGAGCTAGCGGGGGGTAGGGGCACCGGGGAGCTGTTTTTT.

This chain joins TRBV27 and TRBJ2-7, with 7 bases aligning to TRBD2. This CDR3 region has 13 residues. Germline V gene sequence: CDR1 MNHEY, CDR2 SMNVEV (reference sequence). Trimming at V came to 3 bases and at J to 6 bases, leaving 5 bases not matched to a gene. CDR3 loop: CASSFDGRTEQYF. The CDR3 DNA sequence: TGTGCCAGCAGTTTTGACGGGAGGACCGAGCAGTACTTC.

The J gene is TRBJ1-4, the V gene TRBV5-1; the D gene is possibly TRBD1 (5 bases). The V gene lost 8 bases and the J gene lost 6 bases, with 20 bases spanning the gap. This CDR3 spans 15 amino acids. Per germline, CDR1 SGHRS and CDR2 YFSETQ. DNA for the CDR3: TGCGCCAGTCAAAAAAGGGGCAGGGTGGATGAAAAACTGTTTTTT. Its protein product is CASQKRGRVDEKLFF.

The rearrangement uses TRBV21-1 and TRBJ1-2; the table's D call of TRBD1 was not tested on the DNA. TRBV21-1 is flagged as a pseudogene. This CDR3 is 13 amino acids long. The CDR3 bases are TGTGCCAGCAGCAATGACAGAATCTATGGCTACACCTTC. As protein: CASSNDRIYGYTF.

The chain links TRBV6-5 to TRBJ2-2; 7 bases fit TRBD2. CDR1 MNHEY and CDR2 SVGAGI come from the germline V gene. The CDR3 sequence is 13 residues long. The V gene end was trimmed by 5 bases and the J gene end by 5 bases; junction bases not matched to a gene: 2. The CDR3 reads CASSTSETGELFF. In nucleotides, the CDR3 is TGTGCCAGCAGTACTAGCGAGACCGGGGAGCTGTTTTTT.

This chain links TRBV6-5 with TRBJ1-1, with D perhaps TRBD1 (5 bases). The CDR3 has 13 amino acids. The germline CDR1 and CDR2 sequences are MNHEY and SVGAGI. With 5 bases removed from V and 4 bases from J, the gap between germline ends came to 11 bases. In DNA, the CDR3 is TGTGCCAGCAGTACCACCGGGGGCACTGAAGCTTTCTTT. Protein sequence: CASSTTGGTEAFF.